The sample holds one count of the clone carrying this T cell receptor (beta chain). Its antigen is unidentified. All sequencing subjects had displayed CD8+CD57+ cell expansion on flow cytometry. Each patient carried a diagnosis of severe acquired aplastic anemia. Receipt of therapy had not occurred in any patient by the time of blood sampling. The sample originates from a study of CD8+CD57+ T cells in acquired aplastic anemia. Study overall: Across the sorted CD4+ and CD8+ cells, DNA amounts averaged roughly 3 ug.

The study, taken as a whole, reports: Fewer than 30 CD8+ CDR3 sequences were shared between patients and controls.

V lost 3 bases, J lost 0 bases, and 4 bases stayed unmatched. Germline V lookup: CDR1 SGDLS, CDR2 YYNGEE. The CDR3 spans 15 residues. Genomic DNA templated the TCR beta VDJ and CDR3 profiling. TCRdb re-called the reads with MiXCR, one entry per CDR3 protein. The table records more than 150,000 distinct CDR3 sequences, 45% to 60% of them present only once. The source material was sorted CD4+, CD8+, or CD8+CD57+ T cells (not recorded which) from PBMCs. This receptor was identified in a human donor with aplastic anemia. This sequence joins TRBV9 and TRBJ2-7; 9 bases align to TRBD2. The CDR3 coding sequence is TGTGCCAGCAGCGGGGGACTAGCCGGCTCCTACGAGCAGTACTTC. Its translation: CASSGGLAGSYEQYF. The full variable domain, completed using reference TRBV9 and TRBJ2-7, is DSGVTQTPKHLITATGQRVTLRCSPRSGDLSVYWYQQSLDQGLQFLIQYYNGEERAKGNILERFSAQQFPDLHSELNLSSLELGDSALYFCASSGGLAGSYEQYFGPGTRLTVT.